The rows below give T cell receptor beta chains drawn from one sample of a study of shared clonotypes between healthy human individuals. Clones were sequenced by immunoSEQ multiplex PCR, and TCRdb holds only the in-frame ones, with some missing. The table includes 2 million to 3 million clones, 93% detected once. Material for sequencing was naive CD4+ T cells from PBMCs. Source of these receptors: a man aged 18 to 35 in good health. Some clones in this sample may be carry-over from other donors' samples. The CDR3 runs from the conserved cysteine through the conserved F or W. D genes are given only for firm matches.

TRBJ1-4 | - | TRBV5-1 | TGCGCCAGCAGCGCGTCAACTAATGAAAAACTGTTTTTT | CASSASTNEKLFF
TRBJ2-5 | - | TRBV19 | TGTGCCAGTAGTATTGTCTTTCGGGAGACCCAGTACTTC | CASSIVFRETQYF
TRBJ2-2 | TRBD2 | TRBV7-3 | TGTGCCAGCAGCCAGCTAGCGGGAGTGGATGGCGGGGAGCTGTTTTTT | CASSQLAGVDGGELFF
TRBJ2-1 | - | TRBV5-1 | TGCGCCAGCAGCCCGAGGTTTCTTCGTCCCCTAGGGGACGGGCCCTACAATGAGCAGTTCTTC | CASSPRFLRPLGDGPYNEQFF
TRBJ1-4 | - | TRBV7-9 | TGTGCCAGCAGCTTGATCGGGGCCGGGGCTGGTGAAAAACTGTTTTTT | CASSLIGAGAGEKLFF
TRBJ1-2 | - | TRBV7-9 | TGTGCCAGCAGCTTAGCGGGTGGCTATGGCTACACCTTC | CASSLAGGYGYTF
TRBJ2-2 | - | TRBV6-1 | TGTGCCAGCAGTGAGTGGCGGGCGAACACCGGGGAGCTGTTTTTT | CASSEWRANTGELFF
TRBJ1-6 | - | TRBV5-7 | TGTGCCAGCAGTTTGGGTTCAGGGCCGGGGTCACCCCTCCACTTT | CASSLGSGPGSPLHF
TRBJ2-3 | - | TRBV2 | TGTGCCAGCAGTGGGTCAGGGGCAGATACGCAGTATTTT | CASSGSGADTQYF
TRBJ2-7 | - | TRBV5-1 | TGCGCCAGCAGCTCTACCTTGACCGGGACAACCCGGTCAAACTCCTACGAGCAGTACTTC | CASSSTLTGTTRSNSYEQYF